The 23 T cell receptor beta chains in this list originate from one sample, sequenced in a study of T cell changes during pregnancy in multiple sclerosis. The method was immunoSEQ multiplex PCR; TCRdb's version includes in-frame clones alone and lacks a portion of them. The table shows about 38,000 clones, with approximately 94% occurring only once. Sequencing was performed on CD4+ T cells from peripheral blood mononuclear cells, taken in the second trimester of pregnancy. These TCRs come from a female donor with multiple sclerosis, enrolled in a pregnancy study.

This chain links TRBV7-9 with TRBJ2-7, with a possible D match to TRBD1 (5 bases). Germline V CDR1 and CDR2: SEHNR, FQNEAQ (reference sequence). The CDR3 has 14 residues. V lost 4 bases, J lost 0 bases, and 10 bases lay in between. CDR3 in DNA: TGTGCCAGCAGCTCTGGACAATCCTCCTACGAGCAGTACTTC. The encoded protein is CASSSGQSSYEQYF.

The chain uses TRBV5-1 and TRBJ2-7; tentatively, D is TRBD2 (6 bases). Trimming removed 4 bases from V and 2 bases from J, with 10 bases in between. Germline CDR1 reads SGHRS; CDR2 reads YFSETQ. The CDR3 sequence is 13 residues long. The CDR3 bases are TGCGCCAGCAGCCACGGACTAACCTACGAGCAGTACTTC. Translated, it gives CASSHGLTYEQYF.

The V gene is TRBV9, the J gene TRBJ2-7; 10 bases align to TRBD2. Germline trimming cut 4 bases from V and 1 base from J; bases unmatched to any gene: 14. From germline, CDR1 is SGDLS and CDR2 YYNGEE. The CDR3 consists of 18 residues. CDR3 nucleotides: TGTGCCAGCAGCCCGCAAACCCAAACTAGCGGGGTTTCCTACGAGCAGTACTTC. Its protein is CASSPQTQTSGVSYEQYF.

The chain links TRBV19 to TRBJ1-1; D remains ambiguous. This CDR3 is 13 amino acids long. Germline CDR1 is LNHDA and CDR2 is SQIVND (reference sequence). Between the trimmed V and J ends, which lost 2 bases and 2 bases, there was a span of 6 bases. For the CDR3, the DNA is TGTGCCAGTAGTATACAGGCTAACACTGAAGCTTTCTTT. It translates to CASSIQANTEAFF.

The genes are TRBV6-6 and TRBJ2-5; D gene uncertain. V shed 2 bases and J shed 2 bases, with 9 bases lying between them. The CDR3 covers 14 residues. CDR1 MNHNY and CDR2 SVGAGI come from the germline V gene (reference sequence). The CDR3 here is CASSYNGPQETQYF. CDR3 DNA sequence: TGTGCCAGCAGTTACAATGGGCCGCAAGAGACCCAGTACTTC.

This chain joins TRBV4-1 and TRBJ2-7; D remains unclear. Germline V gives CDR1 MGHRA, CDR2 YSYEKL. The CDR3 sequence is 18 residues long. Trimming shortened V by 0 bases and J by 1 base, and 19 bases separated the two germline ends. The chain's CDR3 is CASSQDSRIGPPSYEQYF. Written as DNA, the CDR3 is TGCGCCAGCAGCCAAGATTCCCGCATCGGTCCCCCGTCCTACGAGCAGTACTTC.

This clone occurred once. The chain couples TRBV6-1 to TRBJ2-1; 11 bases are a match to TRBD2. The ends lost 6 bases at V and 6 bases at J; junction bases unmatched: 7. This CDR3 is built from 15 residues. CDR1 is MNHNS, CDR2 SASEGT, per germline. The CDR3 sequence: CASSPLAGGSNEQFF. The CDR3 region has the DNA TGTGCCAGCAGCCCCCTAGCGGGGGGTTCCAATGAGCAGTTCTTC.

The CDR3 nucleotides are TGTGCCAGCAGCTTATTAGGCAGGGAAGAGACCCAGTACTTC. Translated: CASSLLGREETQYF. This chain uses TRBV7-6 with TRBJ2-5, with TRBD1 as a possible D gene (5 bases). The V end was cut by 2 bases, the J end by 3 bases, with 10 bases between. This CDR3 spans 14 amino acids. Germline V lookup: CDR1 SGHVS, CDR2 FNYEAQ.

This clone has a handful of counts. The chain joins TRBV6-5 to TRBJ1-2; 7 bases map to TRBD1. This CDR3 region has 13 residues. Germline CDR1 reads MNHEY; CDR2 reads SVGAGI. Trimming removed 5 bases from V and 6 bases from J; junction bases left unmatched: 6. This CDR3 reads CASSEMTGNGYTF. In DNA form, the CDR3 reads TGTGCCAGCAGTGAAATGACAGGGAATGGCTACACCTTC.

This chain uses TRBV2 with TRBJ2-3, with 10 bases matching TRBD1. The CDR3 loop spans 15 amino acids. Germline V gene data show CDR1 as SNHLY and CDR2 as FYNNEI. Trimming took 7 bases from V and 0 from J; bases not matched to a gene: 4. Here the CDR3 reads CASTTGGFSTDTQYF. CDR3 nucleotides: TGTGCCAGCACGACAGGGGGCTTTAGCACAGATACGCAGTATTTT.

The rearrangement uses TRBV28 and TRBJ2-7; TRBD1 matches at 10 bases. Germline assignment: CDR1 MDHEN and CDR2 SYDVKM. V shed 8 bases, J shed 5 bases, and the junction held 3 bases outside the gene matches. CDR3 size: 12 residues. This CDR3 reads CASLDRGHEQYF. The CDR3 DNA sequence: TGTGCCAGCTTAGACAGGGGGCACGAGCAGTACTTC.

This rearrangement joins TRBV5-8 to TRBJ2-3; D perhaps matches TRBD1 (6 bases). Germline CDR1 is SGHTS and CDR2 is YDEGEE. Trimming pared 4 bases from V and 0 bases from J, leaving 15 bases between. The CDR3 totals 16 residues. CDR3 in DNA: TGTGCCAGCAGCCCCGGGACACACCGTAGCACAGATACGCAGTATTTT. Translated, it gives CASSPGTHRSTDTQYF.

In this sample, this clone turned up once. This chain links TRBV5-4 with TRBJ1-2, with D unclear. CDR3 length: 13 residues. Trimming shortened V by 0 bases and J by 7 bases, and 10 bases separated the two germline ends. CDR1 and CDR2 from the germline V gene are SGHNT and YYREEE (reference sequence). This CDR3 reads CASSLVGGPGYTF. The CDR3 nucleotides are TGTGCCAGCAGCTTGGTGGGAGGGCCTGGCTACACCTTC.

The chain couples TRBV5-4 to TRBJ1-1, with unresolved D. The CDR3 spans 14 residues. CDR1 is SGHNT, CDR2 YYREEE, per germline (reference sequence). Trimming pared 6 bases from V and 1 base from J, leaving 13 bases between. CDR3 region: CASTRSQENTEAFF. The CDR3 DNA reads TGTGCCAGCACCCGATCCCAGGAGAACACTGAAGCTTTCTTT.

The chain carries TRBV5-6 and TRBJ1-2, with TRBD1 identical over 8 bases. V shed 1 base, J shed 7 bases, and the junction held 9 bases outside the gene matches. The germline gives CDR1 SGHDT, CDR2 YYEEEE. The CDR3 is made up of 15 amino acids. The CDR3 nucleotides read TGTGCCAGCAGCTTGATAACAGGGGGGACGAGTGGCTACACCTTC. This sequence encodes CASSLITGGTSGYTF.

DNA of the CDR3: TGTGCCAGCAGCAAGGGACAGGGGGCGACTGAAGCTTTCTTT. This encodes CASSKGQGATEAFF. The chain links TRBV7-9 to TRBJ1-1, with 12 bases identical to TRBD1. The CDR3 consists of 14 residues. The V segment lost 5 bases and the J segment 5 bases; nucleotides outside the gene matches: 3. Germline CDR1 and CDR2: SEHNR and FQNEAQ (reference sequence).

The chain has TRBV7-7 and TRBJ2-5, with D possibly being TRBD2 (6 bases). The CDR3 consists of 14 residues. CDR1 is SSHAT and CDR2 is FNYEAQ in the germline V gene (reference sequence). Trimming pared 4 bases from V and 0 bases from J, leaving 9 bases between. DNA for the CDR3: TGTGCCAGCAGCTCTGGGACTCACCAAGAGACCCAGTACTTC. Protein product: CASSSGTHQETQYF.

The V and J genes are TRBV5-1 and TRBJ2-3; D is unclear. The length of the CDR3 is 15 residues. CDR1 and CDR2 from the germline V gene are SGHRS and YFSETQ. Between the trimmed V and J ends, which lost 0 bases and 0 bases, there was a span of 8 bases. The CDR3 nucleotides read TGCGCCAGCAGCTTGGTTGCGGCTAGCACAGATACGCAGTATTTT. It translates to CASSLVAASTDTQYF.

The rearrangement joins TRBV4-3 to TRBJ2-2; 8 bases align to TRBD2. Germline-derived CDR1 and CDR2 are LGHNA and YSLEER. The CDR3 has 19 residues. Losses at the gene ends were 0 bases for V and 2 bases for J; bases not matched to a gene: 11. The DNA for the CDR3 is TGCGCCAGCAGCCAAGAGTTAACCAGCGGGGGAGCTAACACCGGGGAGCTGTTTTTT. Its protein product is CASSQELTSGGANTGELFF.

The gene calls are TRBV29-1 and TRBJ2-3, with TRBD2 matching over 8 bases. Germline V gives CDR1 SQVTM, CDR2 ANQGSEA. The J segment lost 4 bases and the V segment lost 2 bases, leaving 11 bases of the junction unmatched. The CDR3 is made up of 16 amino acids. In DNA, the CDR3 is TGCAGCGTTGAAACCCCCCCGGGAGGGAGGGCAGATACGCAGTATTTT. Encoded protein: CSVETPPGGRADTQYF.

The chain recombines TRBV7-9 with TRBJ2-2; TRBD2 matches at 8 bases. V shed 7 bases, J shed 5 bases, and the junction held 12 bases outside the gene matches. This CDR3 contains 16 residues. The germline V gene encodes CDR1 SEHNR and CDR2 FQNEAQ (reference sequence). The CDR3 is CASTLTGGLRTGELFF. The CDR3 DNA reads TGTGCCAGCACTTTGACGGGGGGGCTCCGGACCGGGGAGCTGTTTTTT.

The gene calls are TRBV2 and TRBJ1-3, with a weak D call TRBD1 (6 bases). This CDR3 comprises 16 residues. In germline, CDR1 is SNHLY, CDR2 FYNNEI. V shed 4 bases and J shed 2 bases, with 15 bases lying between them. CDR3: CASSGSQGVPGNTIYF. The CDR3 DNA is TGTGCCAGCAGTGGCTCACAGGGAGTCCCTGGAAACACCATATATTTT.

The rearrangement uses TRBV6-6 and TRBJ2-1, with a tentative D call TRBD2 (5 bases). The CDR3 covers 11 residues. Germline assignment: CDR1 MNHNY and CDR2 SVGAGI (reference sequence). V was pared by 4 bases and J by 10 bases, with 8 bases between. This chain's CDR3 is CASSFGVEQFF. CDR3 coding DNA: TGTGCCAGCAGTTTCGGGGTGGAGCAGTTCTTC.